These 26 T cell receptor beta chains came from one sample sequenced in a study of blood T cell repertoires in COVID-19. The protocol was immunoSEQ multiplex PCR, while the TCRdb copy is restricted to in-frame clones and leaves out a portion. The sample records nearly 250,000 clones, more than 80% being singletons. Sequenced: PBMCs or T cells enriched from blood (not recorded which). All receptors come from a man aged 50-59 years who had been exposed to COVID-19.

The CDR3 spells CASRYAGTDNSPLHF. The CDR3 DNA sequence: TGTGCCAGCAGATATGCCGGGACAGATAATTCACCCCTCCACTTT. The rearrangement uses TRBV7-8 and TRBJ1-6; 7 bases align to TRBD1. Looked up from germline, CDR1 is SGHVS and CDR2 is FQNEAQ. The CDR3 has 15 amino acids. J gave up 5 bases and V 6 bases, and 7 bases lay outside the gene matches.

This chain links TRBV11-2 with TRBJ1-4, with D perhaps matching TRBD1 (6 bases). Per the germline V gene, CDR1 is SGHAT and CDR2 is FQNNGV. Trimming took off 5 bases at V and 5 bases at J, with 15 bases between the two ends. The CDR3 loop spans 15 amino acids. This CDR3 reads CASSAERTVNEKLFF. The CDR3, as DNA: TGTGCCAGCAGCGCGGAGAGGACAGTAAATGAAAAACTGTTTTTT.

This clone has just one count. The CDR3 loop is CATSDLMSGGLQETQYF. The CDR3 region has the DNA TGTGCCACCAGTGATTTGATGAGCGGGGGACTCCAAGAGACCCAGTACTTC. The chain combines TRBV24-1 with TRBJ2-5; 8 bases agree with TRBD2. After removal of 0 bases from V and 1 base from J, the junction contained 6 bases not matched to a gene. The CDR3 runs 17 residues. CDR1 and CDR2 from the germline V gene are KGHDR and SFDVKD.

This clone occurred a few times. This chain uses TRBV5-1 with TRBJ2-6; D uncertain. CDR3 length: 16 amino acids. V dropped 1 base and J dropped 0 bases, with 8 bases sitting between them. Per the germline V gene, CDR1 is SGHRS and CDR2 is YFSETQ. The CDR3 is CASSLSTVSGANVLTF. The CDR3 DNA follows: TGCGCCAGCAGCTTGTCAACAGTCTCTGGGGCCAACGTCCTGACTTTC.

The rearrangement uses TRBV30 and TRBJ2-7; D is possibly TRBD2 (5 bases). V was trimmed by 2 bases and J by 6 bases, leaving 14 bases between them. The CDR3 loop spans 13 amino acids. Germline CDR1 GTSNPN, CDR2 SVGIG (reference sequence). CDR3 DNA sequence: TGTGCCTGGAGTAGGCTAGCCAGCCTCGAGCAGTACTTC. It yields the protein CAWSRLASLEQYF.

This clone came up a few times. This chain joins TRBV30 and TRBJ1-2; tentatively, D is TRBD1 (6 bases). There are 14 residues in the CDR3. Trimming shortened V by 1 base and J by 7 bases, and 16 bases separated the two germline ends. The germline gives CDR1 GTSNPN, CDR2 SVGIG (reference sequence). CDR3 in DNA: TGTGCCTGGAGTGCCCCTACAGGGACGGCTGGCTACACCTTC. Encoded protein: CAWSAPTGTAGYTF.

The J gene is TRBJ1-5, the V gene TRBV10-3, with D possibly matching TRBD1 (5 bases). Germline values: CDR1 ENHRY, CDR2 SYGVKD. V was pared by 6 bases and J by 0 bases, with 12 bases between. CDR3 size: 15 residues. The CDR3 nucleotides are TGTGCCATCAGCTCAGGGCCTCATAGCAATCAGCCCCAGCATTTT. Translating it yields CAISSGPHSNQPQHF.

The chain combines TRBV3-1 (or the pseudogene TRBV3-2) with TRBJ2-2; no clear D. Germline loops: CDR1 LGHDT, CDR2 YNNKEL (reference sequence). The CDR3 sequence is 14 residues long. Trimming shortened V by 1 base and J by 4 bases, and 7 bases separated the two germline ends. CDR3: CASSQAGSTGELFF. The CDR3 DNA reads as TGTGCCAGCAGCCAAGCAGGTAGCACCGGGGAGCTGTTTTTT.

The chain uses TRBV29-1 and TRBJ2-5; D is perhaps TRBD1 (6 bases). Germline V CDR1 and CDR2: SQVTM, ANQGSEA. V lost 6 bases, J lost 5 bases, and 19 bases lay in between. The CDR3 totals 14 residues. Written as DNA, the CDR3 is TGCAGCGTCCGGCACAGGGCTGCTCGGGAGACCCAGTACTTC. The encoded protein is CSVRHRAARETQYF.

The J gene is TRBJ2-3, the V gene TRBV7-9; no clear D gene. The CDR3 runs to 13 residues. V was pared by 0 bases and J by 4 bases, with 5 bases between. Germline lookup yields CDR1 SEHNR and CDR2 FQNEAQ (reference sequence). CDR3 loop: CASSLASSDTQYF. In DNA form, the CDR3 reads TGTGCCAGCAGCTTAGCGTCGTCAGATACGCAGTATTTT.

The gene calls are TRBV5-1 and TRBJ2-1, with 7 positions matching TRBD2. This CDR3 comprises 17 residues. Germline CDR1 SGHRS, CDR2 YFSETQ. V dropped 0 bases and J dropped 4; count of bases not matched to a gene: 10. DNA for the CDR3: TGCGCCAGCAGCTTGGTTGGTGGGGGAGCGGGATACAATGAGCAGTTCTTC. Translation gives CASSLVGGGAGYNEQFF.

The chain combines TRBV30 with TRBJ2-1, with 7 bases that match TRBD2. J lost 7 bases, V lost 3 bases, and 9 bases had no gene match. This CDR3 is 14 amino acids long. CDR1 is GTSNPN and CDR2 is SVGIG in the germline V gene (reference sequence). This chain's CDR3 is CAWSPKRGWNEQFF. CDR3 DNA sequence: TGTGCCTGGAGCCCCAAGCGGGGATGGAATGAGCAGTTCTTC.

The V gene is TRBV6-5, the J gene TRBJ2-5, with a weak D call TRBD1 (6 bases). Germline V CDR1 and CDR2: MNHEY, SVGAGI. Deletions cut 1 base from V and 3 bases from J, with 9 bases between. CDR3 length: 14 amino acids. The CDR3 spells CASSYWAGEETQYF. The CDR3 DNA reads as TGTGCCAGCAGTTACTGGGCAGGGGAAGAGACCCAGTACTTC.

The rearrangement links TRBV28 to TRBJ1-2, with D perhaps matching TRBD1 (5 bases). V lost 5 bases and J 7 bases, leaving 17 bases between the germline ends. Germline CDR1 reads MDHEN; CDR2 reads SYDVKM. The CDR3 is 14 residues long. CDR3 region: CASSILTQGPGYTF. The CDR3 DNA reads TGTGCCAGCAGTATCCTCACTCAGGGTCCTGGCTACACCTTC.

The chain recombines TRBV27 with TRBJ1-2, with a tentative D call TRBD1 (6 bases). The germline V and J ends were trimmed by 3 bases and 2 bases, with 19 bases remaining between them. CDR3 length: 17 amino acids. Germline V gene sequence: CDR1 MNHEY, CDR2 SMNVEV (reference sequence). This CDR3 reads CASSFSSPTGQNYGYTF. The CDR3, as DNA: TGTGCCAGCAGTTTCTCGTCGCCTACAGGGCAAAACTATGGCTACACCTTC.

This clone was observed once. This same CDR3 is encoded by further DNA sequences in the sample. The rearrangement uses TRBV18 and TRBJ1-2, with D possibly TRBD1 on 5 matching bases. V gave up 4 bases and J gave up 6 bases, with 12 bases separating them. CDR3 length: 13 amino acids. Germline V gene sequence: CDR1 KGHSH, CDR2 LQKENI. This CDR3 is CASSQGQGDGYTF. The CDR3 region has the DNA TGTGCCAGCTCACAGGGGCAGGGCGATGGCTACACCTTC.

V gene TRBV5-1 combines with J gene TRBJ2-5, with TRBD1 matching 9 bases. Germline assignment: CDR1 SGHRS and CDR2 YFSETQ. V trimming: 2 bases; J trimming: 3 bases; junction bases outside the gene matches: 2. The CDR3 has 14 amino acids. The chain's CDR3 is CASSFRTGEETQYF. CDR3 sequence (DNA): TGCGCCAGCAGCTTCAGGACAGGGGAAGAGACCCAGTACTTC.

V is TRBV27 and J is TRBJ1-2; TRBD1 agrees at 8 bases. Germline assignment: CDR1 MNHEY and CDR2 SMNVEV (reference sequence). This CDR3 comprises 16 residues. The J segment lost 2 bases and the V segment lost 6 bases, leaving 11 bases of the junction unmatched. CDR3 DNA: TGTGCCAGCAGACGCTCAGGGGGCGCCTCCAACTATGGCTACACCTTC. Its protein is CASRRSGGASNYGYTF.

The CDR3 loop reads CASSKGKGYYYGYTF. The CDR3 region has the DNA TGTGCCAGCAGCAAAGGGAAGGGGTATTACTATGGCTACACCTTC. This chain links TRBV21-1 with TRBJ1-2; TRBD1 reflects the table's D call only, with no check against the DNA. TRBV21-1 is a pseudogene locus. CDR3 length: 15 residues.

V is TRBV5-5 and J is TRBJ1-2; possibly TRBD1 for D (5 bases). The CDR3 is 15 residues long. Germline CDR1 is SGHKS and CDR2 is YYEKEE (reference sequence). Trimming removed 0 bases from V and 10 bases from J, with 19 bases in between. The CDR3 sequence: CASSLDGTDFSVYTF. CDR3 DNA: TGTGCCAGCAGCTTGGATGGGACTGACTTTTCTGTCTACACCTTC.

The gene calls are TRBV5-1 and TRBJ1-1; unclear D gene. Germline loops: CDR1 SGHRS, CDR2 YFSETQ. The CDR3 extends over 14 amino acids. V lost 4 bases and J lost 0, with 10 bases in between. In nucleotides, the CDR3 is TGCGCCAGCAGCCCGCAGGTTATGAACACTGAAGCTTTCTTT. It specifies CASSPQVMNTEAFF.

The V and J genes are TRBV6-1 and TRBJ1-4, with D possibly being TRBD1 (6 bases). This CDR3 spans 15 amino acids. Deletions cut 2 bases from V and 8 bases from J, with 15 bases between. The V gene's germline CDR1 is MNHNS and CDR2 SASEGT. The CDR3 region has the DNA TGTGCCAGCAGTGAATCTCCAGGGGTGGTCGAAAAACTGTTTTTT. This codes for CASSESPGVVEKLFF.

The DNA for the CDR3 is TGTGCCAGTTCTAGCGGGTACCCCGGCTACGAGCAGTACGTC. It encodes CASSSGYPGYEQYV. The chain links TRBV7-8 to TRBJ2-7; TRBD2 agrees at 8 bases. This CDR3 comprises 14 residues. V shed 9 bases and J 3 bases; nucleotides not matched to a gene: 10. Per the germline V gene, CDR1 is SGHVS and CDR2 is FQNEAQ.

The chain employs TRBV12-3 or TRBV12-4 and TRBJ2-7; perhaps TRBD2 as D (5 bases). CDR3 length: 13 amino acids. Between the trimmed V and J ends, which lost 3 bases and 7 bases, there was a span of 13 bases. CDR3 nucleotides: TGTGCCAGCAGTTTTTTGGCCGGCGGGGAGCAGTACGTC. It is translated as CASSFLAGGEQYV.

The chain has TRBV6-5 and TRBJ2-3, with 11 positions matching TRBD2. J was trimmed by 5 bases and V by 3 bases; bases with no gene match: 1. The germline CDR1 and CDR2 sequences are MNHEY and SVGAGI. The CDR3 is made up of 14 amino acids. The CDR3: CASSYLAGGDTQYF. CDR3 in DNA: TGTGCCAGCAGTTATCTAGCGGGAGGAGATACGCAGTATTTT.

The chain joins TRBV19 to TRBJ2-7; D is uncertain. The germline CDR1 and CDR2 sequences are LNHDA and SQIVND (reference sequence). This CDR3 has 12 amino acids. Trimming left V 0 bases short and J 5 bases short, with 5 bases between. The chain's CDR3 is CASSIDRDEQYF. CDR3 DNA sequence: TGTGCCAGTAGTATAGATCGGGACGAGCAGTACTTC.